The sequence of this T cell receptor (beta chain) was determined in a study of shared clonotypes between healthy human individuals. Whole-study results and caveats: When compared with the clonotypes that were shared by all four sorted-subset donors, the non-shared clonotypes turned out to have lower generation probabilities.

Per the original methods: Filtering was not the same, since immunoSEQ gave junction-only sequences without quality scores. The assay was immunoSEQ multiplex PCR, and TCRdb's table has in-frame clones only and misses some. The V and J calls and clone size are taken from that table; D and trimming were inferred from the DNA. The data hold nearly 1 million clones, with 60% to 85% observed a single time. Note on this clone: No antigen is known for it.

Healthy adults negative for HIV, lacking recent acute infections or vaccinations, served as donors. Between the trimmed V and J ends, which lost 0 bases and 3 bases, there was a span of 5 bases. The germline gives CDR1 KGHSH, CDR2 LQKENI. The CDR3 covers 13 residues. Input material: memory CD4+ T cells sorted from blood. Subset indicated: CD45RA-negative fraction. This sequence originates from a young man in good health. The genes are TRBV18 and TRBJ2-5, with unresolved D. CDR3 protein: CASSPPWKETQYF. The CDR3 region has the DNA TGTGCCAGCTCACCACCATGGAAAGAGACCCAGTACTTC.